These 30 T cell receptor beta chains share one sample of origin, sequenced in a study of blood T cell repertoires in COVID-19. Libraries were prepared by immunoSEQ multiplex PCR; TCRdb keeps only in-frame clonotypes and omits some of them. The sample lists almost 500,000 clones; approximately 90% were seen once. Sequencing was carried out using PBMCs or T cells enriched from blood (not recorded which). Source of these receptors: a woman aged 60-75 years who had recovered from COVID-19.

This clone was recorded once. The chain is built from TRBV6-5 and TRBJ1-1; D unclear. CDR1 and CDR2 from the germline V gene are MNHEY and SVGAGI. Trimming took off 0 bases at V and 4 bases at J, with 9 bases between the two ends. The CDR3 totals 14 residues. The CDR3 DNA reads TGTGCCAGCAGTTACTCGCGGGGTACCACTGAAGCTTTCTTT. The encoded protein is CASSYSRGTTEAFF.

For this clone: Other DNA variants within this sample encode the same CDR3. This chain connects TRBV24-1 to TRBJ1-5; a possible D gene is TRBD1 (5 bases). This CDR3 contains 16 residues. The V end was cut by 3 bases, the J end by 0 bases, with 11 bases between. Germline values: CDR1 KGHDR, CDR2 SFDVKD. In nucleotides, the CDR3 is TGTGCCACCAGTGATCCCCGGCAGGGTAGCAATCAGCCCCAGCATTTT. Residues: CATSDPRQGSNQPQHF.

CDR3 in DNA: TGTGCCAGCAGCGGCCTGGACAGTTACAATGAGCAGTTCTTC. It encodes CASSGLDSYNEQFF. J is TRBJ2-1 and V is TRBV11-2; weak D call: TRBD1 (6 bases). Germline values: CDR1 SGHAT, CDR2 FQNNGV. CDR3 length: 14 amino acids. The V end was cut by 5 bases, the J end by 4 bases, with 12 bases between. Combining the CDR3 with reference TRBV11-2 and TRBJ2-1 gives the whole variable domain EAGVAQSPRYKIIEKRQSVAFWCNPISGHATLYWYQQILGQGPKLLIQFQNNGVVDDSQLPKDRFSAERLKGVDSTLKIQPAKLEDSAVYLCASSGLDSYNEQFFGPGTRLTVL.

The V call is TRBV5-1, the J call TRBJ2-7, with 8 bases that match TRBD2. This CDR3 contains 15 residues. Looked up from germline, CDR1 is SGHRS and CDR2 is YFSETQ. The V gene end was trimmed by 2 bases and the J gene end by 7 bases; junction bases not matched to a gene: 11. CDR3 in amino acids: CASSLGGGTPGEQYF. The CDR3 bases are TGCGCCAGCAGCTTAGGCGGGGGGACCCCCGGGGAGCAGTACTTC.

This clone was picked up one time. The V gene is TRBV5-1, the J gene TRBJ2-2; 8 nucleotides line up with TRBD2. V trimming: 0 bases; J trimming: 5 bases; junction bases outside the gene matches: 6. Per the germline V gene, CDR1 is SGHRS and CDR2 is YFSETQ. This CDR3 contains 16 residues. The CDR3 nucleotides read TGCGCCAGCAGCTTGGTGGTAGTAGCGGGGACCGGGGAGCTGTTTTTT. Translation: CASSLVVVAGTGELFF.

V gene TRBV3-1 (or the pseudogene TRBV3-2) combines with J gene TRBJ1-1; the match to TRBD1 covers 7 bases. Unmatched junction bases numbered 3, after V lost 7 bases and J lost 1 base. Germline V gives CDR1 LGHDT, CDR2 YNNKEL (reference sequence). The CDR3 sequence is 13 residues long. The CDR3 DNA reads TGTGCCAGCATGAACAGGGGGAACACTGAAGCTTTCTTT. Translating gives CASMNRGNTEAFF.

The J gene is TRBJ1-3, the V gene TRBV2; no clear D gene. The germline V gene encodes CDR1 SNHLY and CDR2 FYNNEI. The V gene lost 8 bases and the J gene lost 0 bases, with 5 bases spanning the gap. The CDR3 has 12 amino acids. CDR3 nucleotide sequence: TGTGCCAGCTATCTCTCTGGAAACACCATATATTTT. Its protein is CASYLSGNTIYF. The variable domain in full, completed from reference TRBV2 and TRBJ1-3, reads EPEVTQTPSHQVTQMGQEVILRCVPISNHLYFYWYRQILGQKVEFLVSFYNNEISEKSEIFDDQFSVERPDGSNFTLKIRSTKLEDSAMYFCASYLSGNTIYFGEGSWLTVV.

The chain joins TRBV6-5 to TRBJ1-2; 8 bases are shared with TRBD1. V shed 4 bases, J shed 8 bases, and the junction held 9 bases outside the gene matches. CDR3 length equals 14 residues. Germline-derived CDR1 and CDR2 are MNHEY and SVGAGI. The CDR3 is CASSSEDRVGGYTF. For the CDR3, the DNA is TGTGCCAGCAGTTCCGAGGACAGGGTCGGCGGCTACACCTTC.

The rearrangement links TRBV27 to TRBJ1-1, with D perhaps TRBD1 (5 bases). V lost 6 bases, J lost 1 base, and 15 bases lay in between. Germline assignment: CDR1 MNHEY and CDR2 SMNVEV (reference sequence). The CDR3 is made up of 15 amino acids. The CDR3 sequence: CASSRSGRGNTEAFF. Written as DNA, the CDR3 is TGTGCCAGCAGCCGCTCAGGGAGGGGGAACACTGAAGCTTTCTTT.

This clone was found once. The V and J genes are TRBV7-2 and TRBJ2-5; 12 nucleotides align to TRBD2. The CDR3 runs to 17 residues. The V and J ends lost 0 bases and 5 bases, in that order; junction bases with no gene match: 7. Germline lookup yields CDR1 SGHTA and CDR2 FQGNSA. CDR3 sequence (DNA): TGTGCCAGCAGCTTAGCTGCACTAGCGGGGGGCCGGGAGACCCAGTACTTC. As protein: CASSLAALAGGRETQYF.

The J gene is TRBJ2-5, the V gene TRBV5-1, with 7 nucleotides matching TRBD2. V shed 4 bases and J 5 bases; nucleotides not matched to a gene: 8. CDR1 and CDR2 (germline): SGHRS, YFSETQ. The CDR3 is 14 residues long. DNA for the CDR3: TGCGCCAGCAGCGGCGGGGGAACGGGTGAGACCCAGTACTTC. Amino acids: CASSGGGTGETQYF.

The rearrangement joins TRBV20-1 to TRBJ2-7; no clear D. CDR3 length equals 9 residues. V gave up 8 bases and J gave up 5 bases, with 7 bases separating them. The germline CDR1 and CDR2 sequences are DFQATT and SNEGSKA (reference sequence). The CDR3 DNA is TGCAGTCCCGACAACGAGCAGTACGTC. Protein: CSPDNEQYV.

V and J are TRBV6-5 and TRBJ1-1, with 7 nucleotides matching TRBD1. Germline V lookup: CDR1 MNHEY, CDR2 SVGAGI. J was trimmed by 8 bases and V by 0 bases; bases with no gene match: 3. This CDR3 is built from 13 residues. The CDR3 nucleotides are TGTGCCAGCAGTTACTCTGCGGACAGGGAAGCTTTCTTT. Residues: CASSYSADREAFF.

This clone has a single count. This chain connects TRBV7-9 to TRBJ1-2; D is unclear. The CDR3 runs 15 residues. Germline loops: CDR1 SEHNR, CDR2 FQNEAQ (reference sequence). V lost 1 base and J 4 bases, leaving 13 bases between the germline ends. CDR3 DNA: TGTGCCAGCAGCTTAGGTGGATTGGGCATCTATGGCTACACCTTC. This encodes CASSLGGLGIYGYTF.

The chain carries TRBV25-1 and TRBJ2-1, with 10 bases fitting TRBD1. Germline V gene lookup returns CDR1 MGHDK and CDR2 SYGVNS. After removal of 3 bases from V and 14 bases from J, the junction contained 7 bases not matched to a gene. The CDR3 totals 13 residues. The CDR3 loop reads CASSDYPGTGEFF. In DNA, the CDR3 is TGTGCCAGCAGTGACTACCCCGGGACAGGGGAGTTCTTC.

The rearrangement links TRBV3-1 (or the pseudogene TRBV3-2) to TRBJ2-5; 15 bases map to TRBD2. Germline CDR1 reads LGHDT; CDR2 reads YNNKEL (reference sequence). The CDR3 length is 20 residues. Trimming took 3 bases from V and 0 from J; bases not matched to a gene: 11. The CDR3 sequence: CASSHIPGLAGGLYQETQYF. The DNA of the CDR3 is TGTGCCAGCAGCCATATACCGGGACTAGCGGGGGGCCTGTACCAAGAGACCCAGTACTTC.

In nucleotides, the CDR3 is TGTGCCAGTAGTCCGGACAGTTTTTTGTACAATGAGCAGTTCTTC. Protein: CASSPDSFLYNEQFF. V is TRBV19 and J is TRBJ2-1; D might be TRBD1 (6 bases). The ends were cut back, 5 bases at V and 4 bases at J, with 15 bases in the middle. Germline V CDR1 and CDR2: LNHDA, SQIVND (reference sequence). The CDR3 contains 15 residues.

The chain employs TRBV11-2 and TRBJ2-2; TRBD1 agrees at 7 bases. The germline V gene encodes CDR1 SGHAT and CDR2 FQNNGV. Unmatched junction bases numbered 9, after V lost 7 bases and J lost 4 bases. This CDR3 has 15 amino acids. The CDR3 is CASTLAGGRTGELFF. The CDR3, as DNA: TGTGCCAGCACCCTGGCAGGGGGTCGCACCGGGGAGCTGTTTTTT.

The J gene is TRBJ1-1, the V gene TRBV5-4; 9 positions match TRBD1. Germline trimming cut 6 bases from V and 4 bases from J; bases unmatched to any gene: 10. Germline V gene sequence: CDR1 SGHNT, CDR2 YYREEE (reference sequence). The CDR3 has 15 residues. As DNA, the CDR3 is TGTGCCAGCACCCCTTCCGGGACAGGGTCCACTGAAGCTTTCTTT. Translation: CASTPSGTGSTEAFF.

The CDR3 nucleotides are TGTGCCACCAGCAAAATCACAGGGGGCAATTCACCCCTCCACTTT. Amino acid sequence: CATSKITGGNSPLHF. This rearrangement joins TRBV15 to TRBJ1-6; 9 bases are a match to TRBD1. Germline CDR1 and CDR2: LNHNV and YYDKDF (reference sequence). The CDR3 runs to 15 residues. J gave up 7 bases and V 4 bases, and 5 bases lay outside the gene matches.

In regard to this clone: Different DNA sequences within this sample yield the same CDR3. CDR3 sequence (DNA): TGCGCCAGCAGCTTGCAGGGGCAGAACACTGAAGCTTTCTTT. Translated: CASSLQGQNTEAFF. The genes are TRBV5-1 and TRBJ1-1, with D tentatively TRBD1 (6 bases). The CDR3 runs to 14 residues. Trimming removed 1 base from V and 1 base from J, with 8 bases in between. Germline CDR1 reads SGHRS; CDR2 reads YFSETQ.

About this clone: Other DNA sequences in the same sample also yield this CDR3. The chain recombines TRBV19 with TRBJ1-1; D is unresolved. Germline V gives CDR1 LNHDA, CDR2 SQIVND (reference sequence). The CDR3 sequence is 12 residues long. V lost 3 bases and J 8 bases, leaving 10 bases between the germline ends. The CDR3 here is CASSIPGTEAFF. The CDR3 bases are TGTGCCAGTAGTATTCCGGGAACCGAAGCTTTCTTT.

This clone turned up a few times. The chain uses TRBV7-2 and TRBJ1-2, with D possibly being TRBD1 (5 bases). Trimming left V 1 base short and J 3 bases short, with 12 bases between. The CDR3 is 15 amino acids. Germline V gene lookup returns CDR1 SGHTA and CDR2 FQGNSA. In nucleotides, the CDR3 is TGTGCCAGCAGCTTAGGGGCAGGGATGGACTATGGCTACACCTTC. Translating gives CASSLGAGMDYGYTF.

The CDR3 sequence: CASSTWERGNTEAFF. The CDR3 DNA follows: TGTGCCAGTAGTACCTGGGAAAGGGGGAACACTGAAGCTTTCTTT. This chain links TRBV19 with TRBJ1-1, with TRBD1 as a possible D gene (5 bases). Trimming removed 4 bases at V and 1 base at J, with 13 bases between. Germline values: CDR1 LNHDA, CDR2 SQIVND (reference sequence). This CDR3 contains 15 residues.

The genes are TRBV18 and TRBJ2-7; perhaps TRBD2 as D (5 bases). Per the germline V gene, CDR1 is KGHSH and CDR2 is LQKENI. This CDR3 has 17 residues. Trimming stripped 4 bases from V and 0 bases from J, with 19 bases between. CDR3 region: CASSHRTLGDPSYEQYF. The CDR3 DNA reads as TGTGCCAGCTCACACCGCACACTCGGGGATCCCTCCTACGAGCAGTACTTC.

This clone was detected only a few times. J is TRBJ1-2 and V is TRBV2; possible D gene TRBD1, 5 bases. V lost 2 bases to trimming and J lost 1 base, with 8 bases between them. This CDR3 is 14 amino acids long. Germline CDR1 is SNHLY and CDR2 is FYNNEI. DNA for the CDR3: TGTGCCAGCAGTGAACAGGGTCTTAACTATGGCTACACCTTC. Its translation is CASSEQGLNYGYTF.

The rearrangement links TRBV20-1 to TRBJ2-5, with D possibly TRBD2 on 6 matching bases. The CDR3 loop spans 13 amino acids. The germline gives CDR1 DFQATT, CDR2 SNEGSKA (reference sequence). Trimming stripped 3 bases from V and 4 bases from J, with 12 bases between. This CDR3 is CSASRGVPETQYF. The CDR3 coding sequence is TGCAGTGCTAGTCGCGGGGTACCAGAGACCCAGTACTTC.

The chain employs TRBV19 and TRBJ1-2, with D unresolved. The V gene's germline CDR1 is LNHDA and CDR2 SQIVND (reference sequence). The CDR3 totals 13 residues. The germline V and J ends were trimmed by 2 bases and 1 base, with 5 bases remaining between them. The DNA for the CDR3 is TGTGCCAGTAGTATAAACTTTAACTATGGCTACACCTTC. Protein product: CASSINFNYGYTF.

CDR3 in amino acids: CASSPDQGRKLFF. The CDR3 nucleotides read TGCGCCAGCAGCCCCGACCAGGGCCGAAAACTGTTTTTT. This chain joins TRBV4-1 and TRBJ1-4, with TRBD1 as a possible D gene (5 bases). V was cut by 4 bases and J by 10 bases, with 13 bases left in between. This CDR3 is 13 amino acids long. The germline gives CDR1 MGHRA, CDR2 YSYEKL.

CDR3 DNA: TGTGCCAGCAGTACGCGGACAGGTATGGGCAATCAGCCCCAGCATTTT. Its protein product is CASSTRTGMGNQPQHF. This chain joins TRBV27 and TRBJ1-5; the match to TRBD1 covers 7 bases. After removal of 5 bases from V and 2 bases from J, the junction contained 9 bases not matched to a gene. The germline V gene has CDR1 MNHEY and CDR2 SMNVEV (reference sequence). This CDR3 has 16 residues.